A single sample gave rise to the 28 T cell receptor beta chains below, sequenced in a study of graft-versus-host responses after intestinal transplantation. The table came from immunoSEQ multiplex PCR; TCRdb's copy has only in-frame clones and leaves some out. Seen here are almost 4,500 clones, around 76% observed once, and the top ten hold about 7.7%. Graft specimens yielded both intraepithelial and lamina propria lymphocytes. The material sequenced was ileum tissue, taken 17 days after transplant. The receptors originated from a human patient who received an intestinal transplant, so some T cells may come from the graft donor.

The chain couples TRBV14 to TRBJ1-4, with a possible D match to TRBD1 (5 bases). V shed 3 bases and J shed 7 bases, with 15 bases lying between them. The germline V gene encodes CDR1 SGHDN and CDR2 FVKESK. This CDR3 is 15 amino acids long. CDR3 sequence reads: CASSHTAGGSEKLFF. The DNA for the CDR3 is TGTGCCAGCAGCCATACGGCGGGGGGGAGTGAAAAACTGTTTTTT.

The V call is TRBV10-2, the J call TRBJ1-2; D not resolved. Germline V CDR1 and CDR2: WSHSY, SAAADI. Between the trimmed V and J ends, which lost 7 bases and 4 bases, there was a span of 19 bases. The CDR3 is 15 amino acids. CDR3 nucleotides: TGCGCCAGCACCCCCTTAGGTGGGCAATCCTATGGCTACACCTTC. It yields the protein CASTPLGGQSYGYTF.

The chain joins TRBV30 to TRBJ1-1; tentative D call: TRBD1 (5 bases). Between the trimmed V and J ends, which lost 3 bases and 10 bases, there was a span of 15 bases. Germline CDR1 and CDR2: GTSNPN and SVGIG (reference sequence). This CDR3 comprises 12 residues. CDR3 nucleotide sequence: TGTGCCTGGAGCGGTGGGGCAGGATTAGCTTTCTTT. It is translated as CAWSGGAGLAFF.

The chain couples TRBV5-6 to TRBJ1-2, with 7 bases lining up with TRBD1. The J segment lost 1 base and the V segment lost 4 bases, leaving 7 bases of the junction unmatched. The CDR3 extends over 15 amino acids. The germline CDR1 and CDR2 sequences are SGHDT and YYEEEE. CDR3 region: CASSPKDRRNYGYTF. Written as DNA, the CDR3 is TGTGCCAGCAGCCCAAAGGACAGGCGTAACTATGGCTACACCTTC.

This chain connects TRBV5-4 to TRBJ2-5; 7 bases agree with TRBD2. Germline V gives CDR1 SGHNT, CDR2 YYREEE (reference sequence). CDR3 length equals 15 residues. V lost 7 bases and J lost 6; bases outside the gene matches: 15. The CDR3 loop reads CASQYAGESRKTQYF. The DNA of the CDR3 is TGTGCCAGCCAATACGCGGGGGAATCAAGGAAGACCCAGTACTTC.

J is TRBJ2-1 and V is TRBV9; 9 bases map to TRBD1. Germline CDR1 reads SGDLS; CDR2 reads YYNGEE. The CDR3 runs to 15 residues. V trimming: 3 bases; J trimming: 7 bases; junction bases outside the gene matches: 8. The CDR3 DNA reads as TGTGCCAGCAGCGAACAGGGGGCGCTTTCGAATGAGCAGTTCTTC. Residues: CASSEQGALSNEQFF.

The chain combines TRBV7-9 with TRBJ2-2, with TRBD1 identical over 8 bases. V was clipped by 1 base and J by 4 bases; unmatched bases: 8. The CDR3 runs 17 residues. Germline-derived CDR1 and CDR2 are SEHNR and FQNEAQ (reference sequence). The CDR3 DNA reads TGTGCCAGCAGCTTAGGTCTTGGACAGGGAGGCACCGGGGAGCTGTTTTTT. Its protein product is CASSLGLGQGGTGELFF.

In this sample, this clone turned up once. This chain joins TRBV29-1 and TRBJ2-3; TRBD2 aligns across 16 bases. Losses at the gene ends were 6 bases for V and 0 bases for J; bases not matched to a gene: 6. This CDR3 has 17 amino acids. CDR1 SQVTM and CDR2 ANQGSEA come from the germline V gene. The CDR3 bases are TGCAGCGTCAGTGGGACTAGCGGGGGGGCTAGCACAGATACGCAGTATTTT. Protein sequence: CSVSGTSGGASTDTQYF.

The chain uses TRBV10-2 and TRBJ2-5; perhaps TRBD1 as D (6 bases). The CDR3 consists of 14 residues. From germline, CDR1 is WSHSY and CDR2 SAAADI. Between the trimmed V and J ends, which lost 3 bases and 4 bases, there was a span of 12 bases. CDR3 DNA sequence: TGCGCCAGCAGTGACCCGGGACAATCAGAGACCCAGTACTTC. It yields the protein CASSDPGQSETQYF.

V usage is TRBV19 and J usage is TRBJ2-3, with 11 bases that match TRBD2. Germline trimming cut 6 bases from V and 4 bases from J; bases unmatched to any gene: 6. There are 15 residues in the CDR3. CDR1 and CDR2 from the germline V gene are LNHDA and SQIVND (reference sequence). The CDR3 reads CASSSTSGTSDTQYF. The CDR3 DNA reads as TGTGCCAGTAGCTCGACTAGCGGGACCTCAGATACGCAGTATTTT.

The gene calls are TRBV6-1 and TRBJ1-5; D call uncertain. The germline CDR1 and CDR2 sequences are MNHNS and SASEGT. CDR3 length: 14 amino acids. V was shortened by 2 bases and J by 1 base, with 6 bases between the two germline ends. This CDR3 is CASSEPGSNQPQHF. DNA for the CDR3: TGTGCCAGCAGTGAACCAGGCAGCAATCAGCCCCAGCATTTT.

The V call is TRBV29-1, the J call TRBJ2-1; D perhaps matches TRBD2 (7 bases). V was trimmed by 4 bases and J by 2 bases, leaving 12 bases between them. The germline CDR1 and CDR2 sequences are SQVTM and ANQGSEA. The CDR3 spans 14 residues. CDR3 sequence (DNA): TGCAGCGTTGGTGGCGGGGGCGCCTACAATGAGCAGTTCTTC. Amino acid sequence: CSVGGGGAYNEQFF.

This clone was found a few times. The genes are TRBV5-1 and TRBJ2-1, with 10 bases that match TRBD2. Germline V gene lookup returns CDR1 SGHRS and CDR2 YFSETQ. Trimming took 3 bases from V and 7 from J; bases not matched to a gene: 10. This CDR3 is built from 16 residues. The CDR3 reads CASSSEIAGGRNEQFF. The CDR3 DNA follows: TGCGCCAGCAGCTCGGAAATAGCGGGGGGTCGAAATGAGCAGTTCTTC.

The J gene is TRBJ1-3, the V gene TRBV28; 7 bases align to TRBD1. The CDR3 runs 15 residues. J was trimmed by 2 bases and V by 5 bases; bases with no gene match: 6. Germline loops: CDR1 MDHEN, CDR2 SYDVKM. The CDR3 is CASSSNRGPGNTIYF. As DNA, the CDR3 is TGTGCCAGCAGTAGTAACAGGGGACCTGGAAACACCATATATTTT.

The CDR3 nucleotides are TGTGCCACCGGGACTAGCGGGGCATACAATGAGCAGTTCTTC. Translating gives CATGTSGAYNEQFF. The chain joins TRBV15 to TRBJ2-1, with 13 nucleotides matching TRBD2. The CDR3 is 14 residues long. CDR1 and CDR2 from the germline V gene are LNHNV and YYDKDF (reference sequence). The J segment lost 4 bases and the V segment lost 8 bases, leaving 2 bases of the junction unmatched.

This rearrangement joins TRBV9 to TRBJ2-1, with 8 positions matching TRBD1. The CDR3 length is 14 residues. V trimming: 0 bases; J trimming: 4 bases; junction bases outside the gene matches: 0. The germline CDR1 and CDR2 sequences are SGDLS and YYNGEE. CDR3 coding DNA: TGTGCCAGCAGCGTAGGGACAGGGTACAATGAGCAGTTCTTC. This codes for CASSVGTGYNEQFF.

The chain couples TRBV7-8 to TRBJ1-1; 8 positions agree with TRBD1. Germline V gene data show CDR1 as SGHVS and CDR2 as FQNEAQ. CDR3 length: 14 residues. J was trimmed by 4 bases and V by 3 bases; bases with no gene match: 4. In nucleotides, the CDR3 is TGTGCCAGCAGCTTTAGAACAGGGGGCACTGAAGCTTTCTTT. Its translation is CASSFRTGGTEAFF.

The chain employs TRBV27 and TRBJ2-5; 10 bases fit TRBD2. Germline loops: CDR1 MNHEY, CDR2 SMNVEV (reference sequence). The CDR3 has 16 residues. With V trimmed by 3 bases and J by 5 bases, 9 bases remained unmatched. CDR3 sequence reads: CASSFLPSGGKETQYF. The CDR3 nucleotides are TGTGCCAGCAGTTTCCTCCCTAGCGGGGGTAAGGAGACCCAGTACTTC.

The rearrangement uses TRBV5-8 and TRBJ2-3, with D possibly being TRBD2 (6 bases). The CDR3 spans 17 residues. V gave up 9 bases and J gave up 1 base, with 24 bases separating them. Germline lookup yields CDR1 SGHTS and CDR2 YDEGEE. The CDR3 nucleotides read TGTGCCACCACGCTATTTTGGGGGGACGGCCGCACAGATACGCAGTATTTT. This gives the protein CATTLFWGDGRTDTQYF.

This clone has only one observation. The CDR3 coding sequence is TGTGCCAGCAAAGGGGGGACAGGTTTTCCTCACGTC. Translation gives CASKGGTGFPHV. This chain connects TRBV6-1 to TRBJ2-7; 8 bases agree with TRBD1. This CDR3 is 12 amino acids long. In germline, CDR1 is MNHNS, CDR2 SASEGT.

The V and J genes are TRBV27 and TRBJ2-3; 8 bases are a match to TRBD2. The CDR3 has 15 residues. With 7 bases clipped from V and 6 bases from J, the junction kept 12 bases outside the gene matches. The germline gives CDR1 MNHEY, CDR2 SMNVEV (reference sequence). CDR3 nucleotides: TGTGCCAGCATCGTCTCCGGGGGGGCCGGGGATACGCAGTATTTT. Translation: CASIVSGGAGDTQYF.

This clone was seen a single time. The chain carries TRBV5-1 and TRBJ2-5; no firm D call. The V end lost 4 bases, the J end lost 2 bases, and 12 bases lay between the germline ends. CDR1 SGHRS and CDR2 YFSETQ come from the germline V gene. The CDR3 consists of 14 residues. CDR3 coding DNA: TGCGCCAGCAGCCCCTTAAGCCCACAAGAGACCCAGTACTTC. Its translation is CASSPLSPQETQYF. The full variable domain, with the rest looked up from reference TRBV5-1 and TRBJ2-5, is KAGVTQTPRYLIKTRGQQVTLSCSPISGHRSVSWYQQTPGQGLQFLFEYFSETQRNKGNFPGRFSGRQFSNSRSEMNVSTLELGDSALYLCASSPLSPQETQYFGPGTRLLVL.

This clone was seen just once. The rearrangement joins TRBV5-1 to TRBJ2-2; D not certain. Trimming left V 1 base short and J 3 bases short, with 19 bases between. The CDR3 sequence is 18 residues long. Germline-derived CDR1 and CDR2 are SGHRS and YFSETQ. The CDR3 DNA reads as TGCGCCAGCAGCTTGACACCACTTAGCAGAGAAGACACCGGGGAGCTGTTTTTT. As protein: CASSLTPLSREDTGELFF.

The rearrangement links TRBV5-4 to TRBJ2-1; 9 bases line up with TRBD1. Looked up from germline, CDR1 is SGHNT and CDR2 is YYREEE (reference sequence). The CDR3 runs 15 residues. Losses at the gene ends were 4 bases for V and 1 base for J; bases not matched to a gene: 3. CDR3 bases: TGTGCCAGCAGCCCCGGGACAGGGTCCTACAATGAGCAGTTCTTC. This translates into CASSPGTGSYNEQFF.

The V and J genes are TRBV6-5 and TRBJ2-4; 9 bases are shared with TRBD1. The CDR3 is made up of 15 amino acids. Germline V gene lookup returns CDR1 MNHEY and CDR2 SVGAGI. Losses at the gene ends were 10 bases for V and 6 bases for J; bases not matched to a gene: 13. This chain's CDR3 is CATSLWGTGTNIQYF. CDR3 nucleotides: TGTGCCACCAGCCTGTGGGGGACAGGGACAAACATTCAGTACTTC.

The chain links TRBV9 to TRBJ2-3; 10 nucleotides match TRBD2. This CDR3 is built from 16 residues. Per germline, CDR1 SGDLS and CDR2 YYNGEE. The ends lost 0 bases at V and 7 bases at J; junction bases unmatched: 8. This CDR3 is CASSVGSSGGAYTQYF. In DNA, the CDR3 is TGTGCCAGCAGCGTAGGATCTAGCGGGGGAGCTTATACGCAGTATTTT.

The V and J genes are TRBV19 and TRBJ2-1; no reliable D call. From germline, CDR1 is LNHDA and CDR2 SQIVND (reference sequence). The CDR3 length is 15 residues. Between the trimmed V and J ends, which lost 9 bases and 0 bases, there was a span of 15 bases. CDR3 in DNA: TGTGCCAGCACCTTCGGGTCCAGCTCCTACAATGAGCAGTTCTTC. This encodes CASTFGSSSYNEQFF.

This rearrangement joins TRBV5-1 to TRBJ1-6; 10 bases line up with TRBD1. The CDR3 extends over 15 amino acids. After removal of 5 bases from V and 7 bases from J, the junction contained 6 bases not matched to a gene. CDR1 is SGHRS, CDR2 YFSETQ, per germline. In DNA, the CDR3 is TGCGCCAGCAGGATGACAGGGGGCGAAAATTCACCCCTCCACTTT. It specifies CASRMTGGENSPLHF.